The source of this T cell receptor beta chain is a study of cytomegalovirus exposure and HLA in healthy donors. Across the whole study: The approximately 120 validation repertoires were produced on the same platform as the approximately 670 repertoires of the first cohort. This was reported in a later analysis.

Overall study results and limits: First-cohort TCR clusters were later found to tend to co-occur in the 120 or so validation repertoires.

Sequencing was performed with immunoSEQ multiplex PCR; in TCRdb, only in-frame clones are kept and a portion is missing. The table lists over 250,000 clones, approximately 86% of them singletons. In the case of this clone: As yet, its antigen is unknown.

Material: PBMCs. This clonotype originated in a woman between 18 and 29 years old in good health and CMV-seronegative.

Here the CDR3 reads CASSRANEQFF. The CDR3 DNA reads as TGTGCCAGTTCCCGAGCCAATGAGCAGTTCTTC. The chain carries TRBV5-8 and TRBJ2-1; D not resolved. This CDR3 has 11 residues. Germline V lookup: CDR1 SGHTS, CDR2 YDEGEE. V lost 8 bases and J lost 6, with 9 bases in between.